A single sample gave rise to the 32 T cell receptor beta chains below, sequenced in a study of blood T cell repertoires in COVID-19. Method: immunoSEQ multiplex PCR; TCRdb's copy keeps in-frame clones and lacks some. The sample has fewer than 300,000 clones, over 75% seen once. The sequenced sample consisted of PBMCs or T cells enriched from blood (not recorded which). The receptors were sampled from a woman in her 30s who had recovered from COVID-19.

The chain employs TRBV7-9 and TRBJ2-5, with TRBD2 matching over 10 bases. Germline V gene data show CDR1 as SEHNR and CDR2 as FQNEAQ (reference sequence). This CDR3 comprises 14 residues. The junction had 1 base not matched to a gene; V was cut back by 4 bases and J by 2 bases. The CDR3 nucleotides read TGTGCCAGCAGCTCGACTAGCGGGCAAGAGACCCAGTACTTC. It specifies CASSSTSGQETQYF.

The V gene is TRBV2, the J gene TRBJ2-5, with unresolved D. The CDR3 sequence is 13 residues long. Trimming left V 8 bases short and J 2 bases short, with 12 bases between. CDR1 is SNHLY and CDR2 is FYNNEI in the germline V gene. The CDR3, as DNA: TGTGCCAGCGGCGGAACGTTACAAGAGACCCAGTACTTC. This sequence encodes CASGGTLQETQYF.

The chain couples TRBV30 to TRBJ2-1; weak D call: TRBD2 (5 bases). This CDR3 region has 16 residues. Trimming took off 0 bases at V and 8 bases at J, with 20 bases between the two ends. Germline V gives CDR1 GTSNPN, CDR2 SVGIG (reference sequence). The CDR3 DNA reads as TGTGCCTGGAGTGTATGGCGGGCCAGAGAGGGCGATGAGCAGTTCTTC. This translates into CAWSVWRAREGDEQFF.

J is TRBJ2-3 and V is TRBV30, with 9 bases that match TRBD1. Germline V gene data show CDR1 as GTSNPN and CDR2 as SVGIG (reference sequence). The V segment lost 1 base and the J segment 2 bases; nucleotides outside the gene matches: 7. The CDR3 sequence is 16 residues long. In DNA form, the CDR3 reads TGTGCCTGGAGTGGCCCGGGACAGGGATTCACAGATACGCAGTATTTT. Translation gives CAWSGPGQGFTDTQYF. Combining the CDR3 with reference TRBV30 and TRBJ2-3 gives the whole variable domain SQTIHQWPATLVQPVGSPLSLECTVEGTSNPNLYWYRQAAGRGLQLLFYSVGIGQISSEVPQNLSASRPQDRQFILSSKKLLLSDSGFYLCAWSGPGQGFTDTQYFGPGTRLTVL.

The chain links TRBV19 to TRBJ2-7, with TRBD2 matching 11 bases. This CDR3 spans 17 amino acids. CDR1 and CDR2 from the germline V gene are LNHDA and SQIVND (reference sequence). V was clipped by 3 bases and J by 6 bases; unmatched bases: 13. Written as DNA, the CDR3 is TGTGCCAGTAGTATTACTAGCGGGAGTAACCTCTTCTTCGAGCAGTACTTC. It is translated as CASSITSGSNLFFEQYF.

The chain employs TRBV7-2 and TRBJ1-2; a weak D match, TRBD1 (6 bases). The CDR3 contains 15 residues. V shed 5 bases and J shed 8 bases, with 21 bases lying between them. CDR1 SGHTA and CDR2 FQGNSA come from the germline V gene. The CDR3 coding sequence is TGTGCCAGCAGCCCCTGGGGGACAACCCTCCGGGGCTACACCTTC. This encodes CASSPWGTTLRGYTF.

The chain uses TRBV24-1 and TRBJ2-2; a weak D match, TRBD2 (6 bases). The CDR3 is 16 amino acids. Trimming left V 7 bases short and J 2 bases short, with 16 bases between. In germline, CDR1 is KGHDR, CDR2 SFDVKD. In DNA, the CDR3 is TGTGCCACCAGGAACGGGGGTATTGACAACACCGGGGAGCTGTTTTTT. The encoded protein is CATRNGGIDNTGELFF.

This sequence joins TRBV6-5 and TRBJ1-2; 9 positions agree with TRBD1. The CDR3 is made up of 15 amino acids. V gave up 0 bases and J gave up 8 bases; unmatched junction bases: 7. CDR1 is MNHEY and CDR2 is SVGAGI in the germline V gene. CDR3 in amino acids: CASSYSTTGGSGYTF. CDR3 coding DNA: TGTGCCAGCAGTTACTCGACCACAGGGGGCTCGGGCTACACCTTC.

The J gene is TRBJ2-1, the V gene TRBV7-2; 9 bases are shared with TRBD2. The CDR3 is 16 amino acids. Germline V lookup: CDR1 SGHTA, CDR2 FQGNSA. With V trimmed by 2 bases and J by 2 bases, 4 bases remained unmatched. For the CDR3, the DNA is TGTGCCAGCAGCTTAAAAGCGGGAGGAACCTACAATGAGCAGTTCTTC. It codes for CASSLKAGGTYNEQFF.

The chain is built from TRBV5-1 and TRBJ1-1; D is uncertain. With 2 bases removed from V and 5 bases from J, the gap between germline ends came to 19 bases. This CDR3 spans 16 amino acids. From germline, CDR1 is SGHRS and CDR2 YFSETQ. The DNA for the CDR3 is TGCGCCAGCAGCTTTATTTTAGGAGGGTCTGGAACTGAAGCTTTCTTT. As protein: CASSFILGGSGTEAFF.

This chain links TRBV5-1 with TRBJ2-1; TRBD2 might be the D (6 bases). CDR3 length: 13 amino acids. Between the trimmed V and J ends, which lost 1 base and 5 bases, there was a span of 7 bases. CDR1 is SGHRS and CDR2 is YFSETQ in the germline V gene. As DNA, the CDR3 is TGCGCCAGCAGCTTGACTAGCAACAATGAGCAGTTCTTC. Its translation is CASSLTSNNEQFF.

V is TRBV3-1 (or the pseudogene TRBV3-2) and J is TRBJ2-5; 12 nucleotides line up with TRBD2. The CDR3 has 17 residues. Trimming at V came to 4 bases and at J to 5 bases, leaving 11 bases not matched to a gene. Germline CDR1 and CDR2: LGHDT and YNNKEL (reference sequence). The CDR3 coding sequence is TGTGCCAGCAGCCTATACCGCTCTAGCGGGAGGGAGGAGACCCAGTACTTC. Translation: CASSLYRSSGREETQYF.

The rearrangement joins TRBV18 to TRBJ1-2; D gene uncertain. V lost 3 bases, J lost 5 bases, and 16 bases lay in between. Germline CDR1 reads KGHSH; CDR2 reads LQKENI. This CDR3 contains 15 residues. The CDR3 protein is CASSPASGGFYGYTF. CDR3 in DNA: TGTGCCAGCTCACCCGCCTCAGGTGGATTTTATGGCTACACCTTC.

The CDR3 sequence: CASSLDRAGLSYEQYF. The CDR3 region has the DNA TGTGCCAGCAGCTTAGATCGGGCGGGACTTTCCTACGAGCAGTACTTC. The chain has TRBV11-2 and TRBJ2-7; a possible D gene is TRBD2 (6 bases). The CDR3 consists of 16 residues. The germline gives CDR1 SGHAT, CDR2 FQNNGV. V lost 0 bases to trimming and J lost 1 base, with 13 bases between them.

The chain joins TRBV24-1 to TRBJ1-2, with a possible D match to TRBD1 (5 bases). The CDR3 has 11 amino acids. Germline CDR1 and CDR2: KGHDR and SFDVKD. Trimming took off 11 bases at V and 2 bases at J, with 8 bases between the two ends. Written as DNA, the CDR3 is TGTGCCATCGCAGGGAACTATGGCTACACCTTC. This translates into CAIAGNYGYTF.

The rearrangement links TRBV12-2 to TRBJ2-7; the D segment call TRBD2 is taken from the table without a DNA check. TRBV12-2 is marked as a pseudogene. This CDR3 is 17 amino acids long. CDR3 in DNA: TGTGCAAGTCGCTCTCTACGGTTCCGAGCCCCCACCTACGAGCAGTACTTC. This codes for CASRSLRFRAPTYEQYF.

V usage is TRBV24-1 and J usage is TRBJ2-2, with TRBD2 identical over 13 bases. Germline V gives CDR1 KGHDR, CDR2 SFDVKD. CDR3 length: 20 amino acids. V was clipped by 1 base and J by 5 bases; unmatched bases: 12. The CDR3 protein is CATSDLGTSGISQRTGELFF. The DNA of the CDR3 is TGTGCCACCAGTGATTTAGGGACTAGCGGGATCTCCCAGAGAACCGGGGAGCTGTTTTTT.

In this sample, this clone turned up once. The CDR3 sequence: CASRGQGGSPLHF. The CDR3 DNA reads as TGTGCCAGTAGGGGACAGGGGGGCTCACCCCTCCACTTT. J is TRBJ1-6 and V is TRBV19, with 11 positions matching TRBD1. The CDR3 has 13 amino acids. Germline trimming cut 6 bases from V and 10 bases from J; bases unmatched to any gene: 2. Germline values: CDR1 LNHDA, CDR2 SQIVND (reference sequence). Drawing the rest from reference TRBV19 and TRBJ1-6, the complete variable domain is DGGITQSPKYLFRKEGQNVTLSCEQNLNHDAMYWYRQDPGQGLRLIYYSQIVNDFQKGDIAEGYSVSREKKESFPLTVTSAQKNPTAFYLCASRGQGGSPLHFGNGTRLTVT.

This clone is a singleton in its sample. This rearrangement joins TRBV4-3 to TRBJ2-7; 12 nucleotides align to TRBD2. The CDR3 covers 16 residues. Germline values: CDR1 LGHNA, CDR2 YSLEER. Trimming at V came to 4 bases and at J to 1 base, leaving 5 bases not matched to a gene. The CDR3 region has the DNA TGCGCCAGCAGCCTAACCGGGACTAGCGGGTCCTACGAGCAGTACTTC. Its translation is CASSLTGTSGSYEQYF.

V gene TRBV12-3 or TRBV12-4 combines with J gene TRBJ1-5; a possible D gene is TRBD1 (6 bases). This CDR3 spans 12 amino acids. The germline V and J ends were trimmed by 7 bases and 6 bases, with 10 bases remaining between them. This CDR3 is CASNLQGQPQHF. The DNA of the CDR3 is TGTGCCAGCAATCTACAGGGTCAGCCCCAGCATTTT.

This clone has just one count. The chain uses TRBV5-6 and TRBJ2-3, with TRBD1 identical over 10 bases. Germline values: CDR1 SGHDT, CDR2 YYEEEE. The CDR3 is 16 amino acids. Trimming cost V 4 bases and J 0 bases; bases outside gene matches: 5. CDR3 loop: CASSTDRGRSTDTQYF. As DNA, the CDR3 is TGTGCCAGCAGCACGGACAGGGGGAGGAGCACAGATACGCAGTATTTT.

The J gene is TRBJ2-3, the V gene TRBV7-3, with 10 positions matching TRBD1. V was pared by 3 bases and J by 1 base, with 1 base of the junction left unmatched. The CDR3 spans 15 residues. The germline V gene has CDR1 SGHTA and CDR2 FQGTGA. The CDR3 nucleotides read TGTGCCAGCAGCTTGACAGGGGGCGGCACAGATACGCAGTATTTT. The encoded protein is CASSLTGGGTDTQYF.

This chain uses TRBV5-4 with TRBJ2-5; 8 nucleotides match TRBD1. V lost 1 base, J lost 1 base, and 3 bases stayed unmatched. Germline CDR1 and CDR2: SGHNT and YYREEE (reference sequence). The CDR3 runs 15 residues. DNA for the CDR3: TGTGCCAGCAGCTTGTTTCAGGGGGCCCAAGAGACCCAGTACTTC. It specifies CASSLFQGAQETQYF.

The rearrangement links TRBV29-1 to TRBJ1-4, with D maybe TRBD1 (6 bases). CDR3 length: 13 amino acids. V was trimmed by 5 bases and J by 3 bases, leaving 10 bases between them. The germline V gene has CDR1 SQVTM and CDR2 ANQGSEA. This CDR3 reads CSVLGTPNEKLFF. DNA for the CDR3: TGCAGCGTTCTCGGGACACCTAATGAAAAACTGTTTTTT.

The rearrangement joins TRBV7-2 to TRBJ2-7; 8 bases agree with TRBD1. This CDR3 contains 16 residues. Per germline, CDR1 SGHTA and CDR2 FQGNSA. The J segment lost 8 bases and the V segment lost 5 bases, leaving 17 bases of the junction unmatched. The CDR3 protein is CASSPLTGAKSTQQYF. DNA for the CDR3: TGTGCCAGCAGCCCCCTGACAGGGGCCAAATCTACGCAGCAGTACTTC.

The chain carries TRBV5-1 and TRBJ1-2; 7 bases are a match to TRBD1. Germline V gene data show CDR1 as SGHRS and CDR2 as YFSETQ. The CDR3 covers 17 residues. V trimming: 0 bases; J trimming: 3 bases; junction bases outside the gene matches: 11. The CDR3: CASSLGSSTGIDYGYTF. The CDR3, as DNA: TGCGCCAGCAGCTTGGGGAGCTCGACAGGGATAGACTATGGCTACACCTTC.

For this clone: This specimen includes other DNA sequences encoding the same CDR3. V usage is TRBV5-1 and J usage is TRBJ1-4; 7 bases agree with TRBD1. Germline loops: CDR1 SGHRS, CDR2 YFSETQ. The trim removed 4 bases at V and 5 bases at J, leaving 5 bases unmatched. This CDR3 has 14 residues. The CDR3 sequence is CASSPGTANEKLFF. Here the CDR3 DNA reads TGCGCCAGCAGCCCCGGGACAGCAAATGAAAAACTGTTTTTT.

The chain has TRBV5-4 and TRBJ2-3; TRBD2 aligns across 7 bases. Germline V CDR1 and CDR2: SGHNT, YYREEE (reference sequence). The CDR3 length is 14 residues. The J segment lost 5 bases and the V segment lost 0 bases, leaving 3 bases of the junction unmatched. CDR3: CASSLGLAEDTQYF. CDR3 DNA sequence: TGTGCCAGCAGCTTGGGACTAGCCGAAGATACGCAGTATTTT.

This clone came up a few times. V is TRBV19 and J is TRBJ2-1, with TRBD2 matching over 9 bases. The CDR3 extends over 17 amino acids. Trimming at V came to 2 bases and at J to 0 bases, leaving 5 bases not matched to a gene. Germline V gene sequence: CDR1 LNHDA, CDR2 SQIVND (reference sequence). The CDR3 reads CASSIFAGGASYNEQFF. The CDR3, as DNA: TGTGCCAGTAGTATATTCGCGGGGGGGGCCTCCTACAATGAGCAGTTCTTC.

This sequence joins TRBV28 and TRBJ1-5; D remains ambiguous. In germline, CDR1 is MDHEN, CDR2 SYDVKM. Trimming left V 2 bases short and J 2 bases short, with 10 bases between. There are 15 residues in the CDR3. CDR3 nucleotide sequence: TGTGCCAGCAGTTTAACGGGAATAGGCAATCAGCCCCAGCATTTT. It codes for CASSLTGIGNQPQHF.

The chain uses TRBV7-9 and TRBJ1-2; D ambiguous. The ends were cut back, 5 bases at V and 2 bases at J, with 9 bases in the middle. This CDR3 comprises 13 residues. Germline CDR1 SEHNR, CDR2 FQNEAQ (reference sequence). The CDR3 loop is CASSQTVNYGYTF. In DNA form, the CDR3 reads TGTGCCAGCAGCCAAACAGTAAACTATGGCTACACCTTC.

DNA of the CDR3: TGCGCCAGCAGCCAAGATCCCCTCGGGGGGGCCAAAAACATTCAGTACTTC. As protein: CASSQDPLGGAKNIQYF. V and J are TRBV4-1 and TRBJ2-4; 7 nucleotides line up with TRBD2. Germline V lookup: CDR1 MGHRA, CDR2 YSYEKL. The trim removed 0 bases at V and 1 base at J, leaving 6 bases unmatched. CDR3 length equals 17 residues.